What follows is one T cell receptor beta chain and its context. What antigen it recognizes has not been identified. The input lacks base qualities; no much larger clone sits a single base away. The sample's time point label is to be understood as: about 28 days (+/-7) after the second vaccine dose. The intended sense of this specimen's treatment or condition label: meningococcal conjugate vaccine given as trial control. The vaccinee samples were drawn from two UK trials, COV001 and COV002, one of which was a single-blind randomized controlled phase 2/3 trial testing AZD1222 (ChAdOx1 nCoV-19) in healthy adults. For TCRbeta chain sequencing, PBMC samples from trial participants were taken at day 0 and at day 28 after the second dose. The germline V gene (reference sequence) specifies LGHDT as CDR1 and YNNKEL as CDR2. Including cysteine and phenylalanine, the CDR3 has 14 amino acids. Here the CDR3 DNA is all that survives: 42 bases in frame from base 1. The V end loses 2 bases and the J end loses 8 bases, and a stretch of 15 bases separates them.

These data are taken from a study of T cell responses to AZD1222 COVID-19 vaccine (dated by TCRdb to about 2021). Concerning the study at large: TCR sequencing covered fewer than 250 trial participants: 200 to 220 given two doses of AZD1222 and around 26 given two doses of MenACWY control vaccine. Enrollment into the trials was organized by age into subgroups of 18-55, 56-69 and 70-plus years, and those subgroups contained roughly 160, 29 and 62 TCR-sequenced participants, respectively.

Broader findings and caveats from the paper: Conclusions about previously exposed vaccinees are limited because only six or seven AZD1222 recipients were SARS-CoV-2 seropositive at baseline. After two AZD1222 doses, spike-specific TCR breadth and depth were significantly higher than at day 0 and than in MenACWY recipients. The 56-69-year group was small, and its depth increase did not reach significance, likely because of low power. Nearly half of unique spike-specific TCRs reportedly recognized epitopes outside regions mutated in the B.1.351 and B.1.1.7 variants. Because no samples from the day 14 peak response were available, repertoires could be characterized only after the peak T cell response. The vaccine-associated CD4 TCRs covered the entire spike protein, and the dominant responses fell in regions 160-218 and 743-854. Most participants were white British and females outnumbered males, and the authors suggested that clonal diversity may have been underestimated.

The CDR3 regions of human TCRbeta chains were analyzed by immunosequencing. For the original study's pipeline: Repertoire TCRs were checked for matches against a reference library of SARS-CoV-2-specific TCRs that had been generated using the MIRA antigen-specificity platform. Breadth was defined as the fraction of unique TCRs that were SARS-CoV-2-associated. Depth was defined as the fraction of total T cells that were SARS-CoV-2-associated. Using the MIRA data, every spike-specific TCR was mapped to the spike region that the TCR reacted to and assigned to either a CD4 or a CD8 class. Log10-transformed breadth and depth values were compared by one-way ANOVA with Sidak's multiple comparisons tests. TCRdb took this table from immuneACCESS and kept in-frame rearrangements with V and J called. Such tables lack part of the clones; where checked against another copy, unresolved V genes explain under half of the gap, and the rest is unexplained. V and J calls plus clone size are reproduced from that table; the DNA served to infer D and trimming. For this sample there are over 150,000 clones; over 85% appear just once. Together, the top ten hold 0.8% to 1.3% of the sample.

This clonotype was obtained from an adult who received the MenACWY meningococcal vaccine as a control. The sample in question was peripheral blood, obtained 28 days after the second dose of the MenACWY control vaccine. This receptor chain uses TRBV3-1 (or the pseudogene TRBV3-2) and TRBJ1-1; the D region possibly corresponds to TRBD1 (5 bases align). The DNA sequence is TGTGCCAGCAGCCAATTGCGAGAAGGGACCGAAGCTTTCTTT. Translated, it gives CASSQLREGTEAFF.